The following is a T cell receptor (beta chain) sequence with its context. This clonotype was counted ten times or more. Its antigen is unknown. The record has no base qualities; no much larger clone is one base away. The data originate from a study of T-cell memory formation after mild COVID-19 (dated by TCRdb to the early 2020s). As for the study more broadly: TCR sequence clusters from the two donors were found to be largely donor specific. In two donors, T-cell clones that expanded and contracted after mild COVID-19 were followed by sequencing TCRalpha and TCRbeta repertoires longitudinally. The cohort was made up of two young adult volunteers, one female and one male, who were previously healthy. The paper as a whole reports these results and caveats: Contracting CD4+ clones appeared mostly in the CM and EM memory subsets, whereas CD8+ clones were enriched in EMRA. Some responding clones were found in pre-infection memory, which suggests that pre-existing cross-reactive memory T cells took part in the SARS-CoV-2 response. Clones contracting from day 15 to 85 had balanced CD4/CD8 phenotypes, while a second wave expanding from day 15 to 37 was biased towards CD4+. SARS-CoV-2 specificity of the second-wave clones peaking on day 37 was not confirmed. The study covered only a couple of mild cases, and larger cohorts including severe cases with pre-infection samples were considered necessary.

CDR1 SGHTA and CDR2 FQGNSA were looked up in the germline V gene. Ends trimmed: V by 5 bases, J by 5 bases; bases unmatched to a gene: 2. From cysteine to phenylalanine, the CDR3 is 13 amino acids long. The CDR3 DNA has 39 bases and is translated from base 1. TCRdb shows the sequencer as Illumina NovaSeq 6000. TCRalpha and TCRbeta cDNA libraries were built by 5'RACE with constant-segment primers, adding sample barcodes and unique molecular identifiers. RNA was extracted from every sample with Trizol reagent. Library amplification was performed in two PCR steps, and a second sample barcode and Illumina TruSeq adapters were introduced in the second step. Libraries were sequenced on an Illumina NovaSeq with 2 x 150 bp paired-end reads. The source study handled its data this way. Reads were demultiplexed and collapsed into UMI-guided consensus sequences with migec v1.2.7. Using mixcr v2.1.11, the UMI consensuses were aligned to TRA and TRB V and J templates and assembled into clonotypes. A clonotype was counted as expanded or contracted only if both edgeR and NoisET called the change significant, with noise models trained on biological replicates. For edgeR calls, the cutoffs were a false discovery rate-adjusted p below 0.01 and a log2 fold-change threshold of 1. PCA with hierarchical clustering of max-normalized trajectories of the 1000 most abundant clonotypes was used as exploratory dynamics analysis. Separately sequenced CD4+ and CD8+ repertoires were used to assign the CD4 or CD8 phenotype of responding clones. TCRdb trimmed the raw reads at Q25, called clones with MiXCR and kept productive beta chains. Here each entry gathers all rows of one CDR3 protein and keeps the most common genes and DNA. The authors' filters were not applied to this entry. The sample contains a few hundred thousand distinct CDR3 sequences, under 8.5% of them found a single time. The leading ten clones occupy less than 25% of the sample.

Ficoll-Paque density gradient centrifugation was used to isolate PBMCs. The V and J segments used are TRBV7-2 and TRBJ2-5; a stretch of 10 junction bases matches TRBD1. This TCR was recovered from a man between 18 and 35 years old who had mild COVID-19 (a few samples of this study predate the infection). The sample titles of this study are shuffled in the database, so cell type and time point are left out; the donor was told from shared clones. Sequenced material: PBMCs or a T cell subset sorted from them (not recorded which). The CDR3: CASSPGQGETQYF. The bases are TGTGCCAGCAGCCCGGGACAGGGGGAGACCCAGTACTTC.